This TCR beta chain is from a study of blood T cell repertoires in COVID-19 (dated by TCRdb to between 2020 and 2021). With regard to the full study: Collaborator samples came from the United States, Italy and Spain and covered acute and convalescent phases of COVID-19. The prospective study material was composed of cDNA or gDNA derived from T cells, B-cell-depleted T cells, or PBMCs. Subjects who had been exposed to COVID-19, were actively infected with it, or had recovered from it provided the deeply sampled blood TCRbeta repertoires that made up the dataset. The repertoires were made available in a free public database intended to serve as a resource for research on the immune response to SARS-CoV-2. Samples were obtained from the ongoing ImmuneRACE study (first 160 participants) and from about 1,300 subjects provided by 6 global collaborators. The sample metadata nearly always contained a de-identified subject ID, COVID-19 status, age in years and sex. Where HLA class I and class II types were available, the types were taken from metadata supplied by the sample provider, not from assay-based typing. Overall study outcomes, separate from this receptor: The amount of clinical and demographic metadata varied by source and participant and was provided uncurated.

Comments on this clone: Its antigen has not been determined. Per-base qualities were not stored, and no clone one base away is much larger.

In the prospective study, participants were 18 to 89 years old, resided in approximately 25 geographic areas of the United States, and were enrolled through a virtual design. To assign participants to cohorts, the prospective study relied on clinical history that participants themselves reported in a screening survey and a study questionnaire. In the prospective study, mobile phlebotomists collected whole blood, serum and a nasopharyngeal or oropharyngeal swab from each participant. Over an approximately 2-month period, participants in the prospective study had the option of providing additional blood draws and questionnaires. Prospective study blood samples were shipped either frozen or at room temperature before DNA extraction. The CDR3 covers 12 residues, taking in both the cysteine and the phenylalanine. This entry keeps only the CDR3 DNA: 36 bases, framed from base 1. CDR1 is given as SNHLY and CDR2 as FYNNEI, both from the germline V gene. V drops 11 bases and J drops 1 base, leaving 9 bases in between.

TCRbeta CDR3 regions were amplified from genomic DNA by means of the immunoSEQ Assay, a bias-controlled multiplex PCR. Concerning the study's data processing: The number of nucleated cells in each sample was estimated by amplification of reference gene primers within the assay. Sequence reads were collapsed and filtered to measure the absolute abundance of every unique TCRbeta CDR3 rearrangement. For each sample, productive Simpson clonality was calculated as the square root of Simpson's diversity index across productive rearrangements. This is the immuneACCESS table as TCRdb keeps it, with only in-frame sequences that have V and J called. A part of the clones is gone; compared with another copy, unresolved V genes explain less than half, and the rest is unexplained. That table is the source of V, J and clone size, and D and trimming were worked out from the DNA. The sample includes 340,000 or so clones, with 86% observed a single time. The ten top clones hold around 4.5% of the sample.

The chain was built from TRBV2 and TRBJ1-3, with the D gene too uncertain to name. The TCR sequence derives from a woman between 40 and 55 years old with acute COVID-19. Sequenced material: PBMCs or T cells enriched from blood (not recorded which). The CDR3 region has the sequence CAGAPSGNTIYF. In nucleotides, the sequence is TGTGCCGGAGCCCCGTCTGGAAACACCATATATTTT.